Below are 24 T cell receptor beta chains sequenced from a single sample in a study of shared clonotypes between healthy human individuals. TCRdb keeps only in-frame clones here, not all; method: immunoSEQ multiplex PCR. The sample shows 2.3 million or so clones, 80% to 95% of them seen only once. Specimen: naive CD4+ T cells from PBMCs. Regarding subset: CD45RA+ positively selected. Source of these receptors: a man younger than 35 in good health. Some clones in this sample may be carry-over from other donors' samples.

CDR3 loop: CAWSVRAGTGGYEQYF. As DNA, the CDR3 is TGTGCCTGGAGTGTAAGAGCCGGGACAGGGGGCTACGAGCAGTACTTC. The chain uses TRBV30 and TRBJ2-5, with 11 positions matching TRBD1. The J call is uncertain, as TRBJ2-7 better fits the DNA end. The germline CDR1 and CDR2 sequences are GTSNPN and SVGIG (reference sequence). This CDR3 is built from 16 residues.

The rearrangement links TRBV9 to TRBJ1-4; unclear D gene. The CDR3 consists of 14 residues. The V end lost 4 bases, the J end lost 2 bases, and 9 bases lay between the germline ends. Germline V gene lookup returns CDR1 SGDLS and CDR2 YYNGEE. DNA for the CDR3: TGTGCCAGCAGCTACAGCCCGACTAATGAAAAACTGTTTTTT. Protein product: CASSYSPTNEKLFF.

V usage is TRBV6-5 and J usage is TRBJ2-3; D remains unclear. Germline CDR1 reads MNHEY; CDR2 reads SVGAGI. CDR3 length: 15 residues. V dropped 5 bases and J dropped 6 bases, with 18 bases sitting between them. CDR3 DNA: TGTGCCAGCAGTAGCACAAGAGCCCACACGGATACGCAGTATTTT. Translating gives CASSSTRAHTDTQYF.

The chain recombines TRBV29-1 with TRBJ2-1; D uncertain. Germline V gives CDR1 SQVTM, CDR2 ANQGSEA. Trimming shortened V by 7 bases and J by 8 bases, and 12 bases separated the two germline ends. CDR3 length: 11 amino acids. CDR3 in DNA: TGCAGCGCGTCGCCCGGAGATGAGCAGTTCTTC. Protein product: CSASPGDEQFF.

The rearrangement uses TRBV5-4 and TRBJ2-7; 7 bases map to TRBD1. Unmatched junction bases numbered 8, after V lost 4 bases and J lost 4 bases. CDR1 and CDR2 from the germline V gene are SGHNT and YYREEE (reference sequence). The CDR3 sequence is 14 residues long. The CDR3 loop is CASSPGQVGYEQYF. The CDR3 DNA reads as TGTGCCAGCAGCCCCGGACAGGTTGGGTACGAGCAGTACTTC.

The rearrangement links TRBV30 to TRBJ2-1, with 8 positions matching TRBD2. Germline CDR1 and CDR2: GTSNPN and SVGIG (reference sequence). V trimming: 4 bases; J trimming: 6 bases; junction bases outside the gene matches: 5. The CDR3 is 13 amino acids. This chain's CDR3 is CAWKAGVSNEQFF. CDR3 DNA: TGTGCCTGGAAAGCGGGAGTCTCCAATGAGCAGTTCTTC.

The rearrangement uses TRBV19 and TRBJ2-3; 7 positions match TRBD2. Germline V gene sequence: CDR1 LNHDA, CDR2 SQIVND (reference sequence). V was pared by 6 bases and J by 3 bases, with 12 bases of the junction left unmatched. The CDR3 has 16 amino acids. In DNA form, the CDR3 reads TGTGCCAGTAGAACCTTAAGCGGGATTGAAACAGATACGCAGTATTTT. It is translated as CASRTLSGIETDTQYF.

The chain combines TRBV19 with TRBJ1-4; maybe TRBD1 (5 bases). Per the germline V gene, CDR1 is LNHDA and CDR2 is SQIVND (reference sequence). The ends were cut back, 5 bases at V and 8 bases at J, with 18 bases in the middle. CDR3 length: 15 residues. CDR3 region: CASSRKGLPSEKLFF. The CDR3 nucleotides read TGTGCCAGTAGTCGGAAGGGGCTTCCCTCCGAAAAACTGTTTTTT. Looking up the rest from reference TRBV19 and TRBJ1-4 gives the full variable domain: DGGITQSPKYLFRKEGQNVTLSCEQNLNHDAMYWYRQDPGQGLRLIYYSQIVNDFQKGDIAEGYSVSREKKESFPLTVTSAQKNPTAFYLCASSRKGLPSEKLFFGSGTQLSVL.

V is TRBV5-4 and J is TRBJ2-5; 9 bases line up with TRBD1. The CDR3 consists of 15 residues. The trim removed 3 bases at V and 7 bases at J, leaving 10 bases unmatched. CDR1 is SGHNT, CDR2 YYREEE, per germline (reference sequence). CDR3 protein: CASSSAPGQGWTQYF. CDR3 bases: TGTGCCAGCAGCTCGGCACCGGGACAGGGATGGACCCAGTACTTC. The full variable domain, in which reference TRBV5-4 and TRBJ2-5 provide the parts outside the CDR3, is ETGVTQSPTHLIKTRGQQVTLRCSSQSGHNTVSWYQQALGQGPQFIFQYYREEENGRGNFPPRFSGLQFPNYSSELNVNALELDDSALYLCASSSAPGQGWTQYFGPGTRLLVL.

The rearrangement joins TRBV19 to TRBJ2-1, with 9 nucleotides matching TRBD2. CDR3 length equals 13 residues. Germline values: CDR1 LNHDA, CDR2 SQIVND (reference sequence). With V trimmed by 5 bases and J by 9 bases, 5 bases remained unmatched. CDR3 DNA: TGTGCCAGTAGTTTCCTTAGCGGGAGTGAGCAGTTCTTC. This gives the protein CASSFLSGSEQFF.

The chain carries TRBV15 and TRBJ2-7; 9 nucleotides align to TRBD1. The CDR3 is made up of 17 amino acids. Losses at the gene ends were 4 bases for V and 4 bases for J; bases not matched to a gene: 14. Germline CDR1 reads LNHNV; CDR2 reads YYDKDF (reference sequence). The CDR3 region has the DNA TGTGCCACCAGCACCCCCGCCCCGGGACAGGGTTTGTACGAGCAGTACTTC. It translates to CATSTPAPGQGLYEQYF.

The chain recombines TRBV10-3 with TRBJ1-3; 7 positions match TRBD1. V dropped 5 bases and J dropped 4; count of bases not matched to a gene: 5. The CDR3 loop spans 14 amino acids. The germline CDR1 and CDR2 sequences are ENHRY and SYGVKD. The CDR3 DNA follows: TGTGCCATCAGTCGGACAGGAGGAGGAAACACCATATATTTT. Translated: CAISRTGGGNTIYF.

This rearrangement joins TRBV5-1 to TRBJ1-4; 7 nucleotides agree with TRBD1. Trimming at V came to 0 bases and at J to 6 bases, leaving 5 bases not matched to a gene. The CDR3 contains 15 residues. Germline V lookup: CDR1 SGHRS, CDR2 YFSETQ. Here the CDR3 reads CASSLGDRNHEKLFF. In nucleotides, the CDR3 is TGCGCCAGCAGCTTGGGGGACAGAAACCATGAAAAACTGTTTTTT.

V and J are TRBV7-9 and TRBJ1-3; D is possibly TRBD1 (5 bases). V was pared by 4 bases and J by 6 bases, with 19 bases between. CDR3 length: 16 amino acids. Germline values: CDR1 SEHNR, CDR2 FQNEAQ (reference sequence). This chain's CDR3 is CASSSGQGWVKNTIYF. As DNA, the CDR3 is TGTGCCAGCAGCTCCGGACAAGGTTGGGTTAAAAACACCATATATTTT.

The chain joins TRBV21-1 to TRBJ2-7; the DNA was not used to check the table's D call, TRBD1. TRBV21-1 is flagged as a pseudogene. CDR3 length equals 14 residues. In nucleotides, the CDR3 is TGTGCCCCGGTCCAGGGGGGAGGTTCATACGAGCAGTACTTC. It is translated as CAPVQGGGSYEQYF.

The chain couples TRBV5-6 to TRBJ1-5; the D gene is possibly TRBD1 (5 bases). The V and J ends lost 4 bases and 1 base respectively, with 9 bases between them. Germline values: CDR1 SGHDT, CDR2 YYEEEE. The CDR3 has 14 residues. CDR3 amino acids: CASSRGRSNQPQHF. CDR3 DNA sequence: TGTGCCAGCAGCCGGGGACGGAGCAATCAGCCCCAGCATTTT. The variable domain in full, with the rest retrieved from reference TRBV5-6 and TRBJ1-5, is DAGVTQSPTHLIKTRGQQVTLRCSPKSGHDTVSWYQQALGQGPQFIFQYYEEEERQRGNFPDRFSGHQFPNYSSELNVNALLLGDSALYLCASSRGRSNQPQHFGDGTRLSIL.

Of note for this clone: Other DNA sequences in the same sample also yield this CDR3. The chain employs TRBV18 and TRBJ1-4; 12 bases line up with TRBD1. The CDR3 runs to 16 residues. J was trimmed by 5 bases and V by 6 bases; bases with no gene match: 7. Germline CDR1 is KGHSH and CDR2 is LQKENI. This chain's CDR3 is CASSPGTGGANEKLFF. The CDR3 DNA follows: TGTGCCAGCTCCCCTGGGACAGGGGGCGCGAATGAAAAACTGTTTTTT.

The V call is TRBV12-5, the J call TRBJ2-1; D call uncertain. Germline CDR1 LGHNT, CDR2 FRNRAP. This CDR3 has 13 amino acids. The V and J ends lost 0 bases and 8 bases respectively, with 8 bases between them. CDR3 nucleotide sequence: TGTGCTAGTGGTTTGGTCCCAAGGCATGAGCAGTTCTTC. Encoded protein: CASGLVPRHEQFF.

The chain links TRBV28 to TRBJ2-3; D is ambiguous. CDR3 length equals 13 residues. Germline V lookup: CDR1 MDHEN, CDR2 SYDVKM. Trimming removed 6 bases at V and 0 bases at J, with 7 bases between. The CDR3 loop reads CASRKPSTDTQYF. The CDR3 DNA sequence: TGTGCCAGCAGAAAACCTAGCACAGATACGCAGTATTTT.

The chain employs TRBV28 and TRBJ1-2; 9 bases agree with TRBD1. The CDR3 runs to 14 residues. From germline, CDR1 is MDHEN and CDR2 SYDVKM. J was trimmed by 6 bases and V by 8 bases; bases with no gene match: 10. In nucleotides, the CDR3 is TGTGCCAGCCGAACAGGGGGCTTAGCAAATGGCTACACCTTC. This encodes CASRTGGLANGYTF.

CDR3 bases: TGTGCCAGCAGCGAGACAGGGAGAATAGAGACCCAGTACTTC. As protein: CASSETGRIETQYF. The chain combines TRBV9 with TRBJ2-5, with 7 bases fitting TRBD1. The junction had 6 bases not matched to a gene; V was cut back by 3 bases and J by 4 bases. Per the germline V gene, CDR1 is SGDLS and CDR2 is YYNGEE. This CDR3 has 14 amino acids.

This rearrangement joins TRBV5-1 to TRBJ2-1; tentatively, D is TRBD2 (6 bases). V was shortened by 4 bases and J by 0 bases, with 11 bases between the two germline ends. Germline V CDR1 and CDR2: SGHRS, YFSETQ. The CDR3 is made up of 15 amino acids. The CDR3 spells CASSPGSRSYNEQFF. The CDR3 nucleotides are TGCGCCAGCAGCCCCGGGAGCCGCTCCTACAATGAGCAGTTCTTC.

The chain employs TRBV6-5 and TRBJ1-5; possibly TRBD1 for D (6 bases). This CDR3 spans 12 amino acids. CDR1 is MNHEY, CDR2 SVGAGI, per germline. V lost 8 bases, J lost 9 bases, and 14 bases lay in between. Here the CDR3 reads CASGVRGGPQHF. The CDR3 nucleotides are TGTGCCAGCGGGGTCCGAGGGGGGCCCCAGCATTTT.

V usage is TRBV6-4 and J usage is TRBJ1-5; D gene uncertain. The CDR3 covers 13 residues. Trimming removed 0 bases from V and 10 bases from J, with 10 bases in between. CDR1 and CDR2 (germline): MRHNA, SNTAGT. CDR3 protein: CASSDSHGLPQHF. CDR3 DNA sequence: TGTGCCAGCAGTGACTCCCACGGACTTCCCCAGCATTTT.